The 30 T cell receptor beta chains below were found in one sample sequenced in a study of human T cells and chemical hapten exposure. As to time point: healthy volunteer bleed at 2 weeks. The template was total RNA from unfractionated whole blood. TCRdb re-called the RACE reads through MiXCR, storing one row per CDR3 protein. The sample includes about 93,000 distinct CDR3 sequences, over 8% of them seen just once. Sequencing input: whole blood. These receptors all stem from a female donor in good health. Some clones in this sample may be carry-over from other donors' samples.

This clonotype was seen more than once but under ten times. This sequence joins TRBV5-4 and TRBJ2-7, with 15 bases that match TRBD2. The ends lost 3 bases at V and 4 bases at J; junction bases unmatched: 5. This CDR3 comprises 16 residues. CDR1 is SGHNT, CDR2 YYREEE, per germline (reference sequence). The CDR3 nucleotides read TGTGCCAGCAGCTCGTCGGGGACTAGCGGGAGGTACGAGCAGTACTTC. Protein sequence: CASSSSGTSGRYEQYF.

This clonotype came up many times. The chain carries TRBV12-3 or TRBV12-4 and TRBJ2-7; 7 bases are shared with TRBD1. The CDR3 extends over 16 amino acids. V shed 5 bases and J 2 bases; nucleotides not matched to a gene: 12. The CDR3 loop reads CASSPGTVESPYEQYF. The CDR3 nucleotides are TGTGCCAGCAGTCCTGGGACAGTAGAATCCCCCTACGAGCAGTACTTC.

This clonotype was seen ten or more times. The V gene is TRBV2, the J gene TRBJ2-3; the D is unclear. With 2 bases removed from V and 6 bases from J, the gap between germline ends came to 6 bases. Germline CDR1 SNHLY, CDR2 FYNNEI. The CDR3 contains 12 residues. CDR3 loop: CASSETGDTQYF. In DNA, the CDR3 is TGTGCCAGCAGTGAAACTGGGGATACGCAGTATTTT.

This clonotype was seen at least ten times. The CDR3 loop is CASSQVRGGYEQYF. The CDR3 DNA reads TGTGCCAGCAGCCAAGTACGCGGGGGCTACGAGCAGTACTTC. The chain uses TRBV14 and TRBJ2-7; 7 bases are a match to TRBD2. Germline trimming cut 1 base from V and 3 bases from J; bases unmatched to any gene: 3. This CDR3 is 14 amino acids long. In germline, CDR1 is SGHDN, CDR2 FVKESK.

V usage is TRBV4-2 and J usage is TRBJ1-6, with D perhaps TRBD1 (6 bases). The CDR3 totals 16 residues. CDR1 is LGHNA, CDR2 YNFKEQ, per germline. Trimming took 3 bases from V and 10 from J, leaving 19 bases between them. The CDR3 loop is CASSHTERQGSSPLHF. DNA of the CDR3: TGTGCCAGCAGCCATACCGAGAGGCAGGGGAGCTCACCCCTCCACTTT.

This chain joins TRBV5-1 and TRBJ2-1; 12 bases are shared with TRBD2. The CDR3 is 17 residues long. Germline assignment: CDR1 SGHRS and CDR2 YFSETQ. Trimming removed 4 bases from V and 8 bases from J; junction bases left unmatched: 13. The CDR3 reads CASSEKASGRAQDEQFF. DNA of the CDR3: TGCGCCAGCAGCGAGAAGGCTAGCGGGAGGGCCCAAGATGAGCAGTTCTTC.

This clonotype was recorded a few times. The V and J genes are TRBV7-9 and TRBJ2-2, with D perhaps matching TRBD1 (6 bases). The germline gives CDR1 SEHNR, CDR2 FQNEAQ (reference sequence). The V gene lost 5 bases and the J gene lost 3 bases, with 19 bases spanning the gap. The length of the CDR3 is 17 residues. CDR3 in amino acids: CASSTPDRLPDTGELFF. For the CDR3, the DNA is TGTGCCAGCAGCACACCAGACAGGTTACCGGACACCGGGGAGCTGTTTTTT.

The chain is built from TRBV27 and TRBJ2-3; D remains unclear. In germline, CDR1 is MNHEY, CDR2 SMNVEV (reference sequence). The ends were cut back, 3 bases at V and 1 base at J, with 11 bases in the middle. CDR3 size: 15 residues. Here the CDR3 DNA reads TGTGCCAGCAGTTTTTGGGGTTCCGGCACAGATACGCAGTATTTT. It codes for CASSFWGSGTDTQYF.

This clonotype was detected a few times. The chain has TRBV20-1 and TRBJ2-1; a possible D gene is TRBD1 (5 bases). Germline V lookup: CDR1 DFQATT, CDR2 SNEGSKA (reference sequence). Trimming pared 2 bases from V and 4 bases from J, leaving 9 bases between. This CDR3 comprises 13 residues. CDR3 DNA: TGCAGTGCTAGACAGGGTTCGTACAATGAGCAGTTCTTC. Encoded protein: CSARQGSYNEQFF.

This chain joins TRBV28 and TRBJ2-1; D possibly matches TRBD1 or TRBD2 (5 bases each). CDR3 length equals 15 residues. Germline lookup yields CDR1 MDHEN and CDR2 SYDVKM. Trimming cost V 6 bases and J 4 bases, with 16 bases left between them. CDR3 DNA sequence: TGTGCCAGCAGGCCCGAACCCGGGACGTACAATGAGCAGTTCTTC. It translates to CASRPEPGTYNEQFF. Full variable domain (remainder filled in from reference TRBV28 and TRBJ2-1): DVKVTQSSRYLVKRTGEKVFLECVQDMDHENMFWYRQDPGLGLRLIYFSYDVKMKEKGDIPEGYSVSREKKERFSLILESASTNQTSMYLCASRPEPGTYNEQFFGPGTRLTVL.

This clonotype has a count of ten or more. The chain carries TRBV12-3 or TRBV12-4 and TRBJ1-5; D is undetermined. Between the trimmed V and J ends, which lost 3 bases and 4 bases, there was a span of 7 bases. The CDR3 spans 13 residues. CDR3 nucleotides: TGTGCCAGCAGTTTGGCCGCTAATCAGCCCCAGCATTTT. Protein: CASSLAANQPQHF.

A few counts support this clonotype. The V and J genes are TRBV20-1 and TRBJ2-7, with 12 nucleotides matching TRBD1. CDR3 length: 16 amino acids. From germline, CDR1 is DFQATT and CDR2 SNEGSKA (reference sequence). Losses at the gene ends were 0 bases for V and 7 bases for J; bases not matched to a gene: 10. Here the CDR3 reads CSARDQPGQGAREQYF. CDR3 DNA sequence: TGCAGTGCTAGAGATCAGCCGGGACAGGGGGCGCGGGAGCAGTACTTC.

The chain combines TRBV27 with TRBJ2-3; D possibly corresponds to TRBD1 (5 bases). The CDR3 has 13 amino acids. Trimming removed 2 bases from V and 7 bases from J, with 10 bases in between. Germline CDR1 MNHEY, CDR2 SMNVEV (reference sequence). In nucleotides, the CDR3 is TGTGCCAGCAGTTTAGTAAGGGGTTATACGCAGTATTTT. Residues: CASSLVRGYTQYF.

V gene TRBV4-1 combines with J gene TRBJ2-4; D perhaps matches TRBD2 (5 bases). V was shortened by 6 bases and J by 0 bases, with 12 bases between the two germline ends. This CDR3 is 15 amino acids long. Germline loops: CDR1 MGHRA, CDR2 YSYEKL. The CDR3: CASRRGLLAKNIQYF. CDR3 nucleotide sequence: TGCGCCAGCAGACGAGGACTGCTAGCCAAAAACATTCAGTACTTC.

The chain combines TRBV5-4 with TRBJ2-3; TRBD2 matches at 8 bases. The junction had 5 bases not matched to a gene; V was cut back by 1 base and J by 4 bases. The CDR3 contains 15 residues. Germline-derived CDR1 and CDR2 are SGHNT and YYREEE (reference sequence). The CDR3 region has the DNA TGTGCCAGCAGCTTGAAAGCGGGAGTCCCAGATACGCAGTATTTT. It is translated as CASSLKAGVPDTQYF. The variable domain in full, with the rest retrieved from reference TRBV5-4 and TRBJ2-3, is ETGVTQSPTHLIKTRGQQVTLRCSSQSGHNTVSWYQQALGQGPQFIFQYYREEENGRGNFPPRFSGLQFPNYSSELNVNALELDDSALYLCASSLKAGVPDTQYFGPGTRLTVL.

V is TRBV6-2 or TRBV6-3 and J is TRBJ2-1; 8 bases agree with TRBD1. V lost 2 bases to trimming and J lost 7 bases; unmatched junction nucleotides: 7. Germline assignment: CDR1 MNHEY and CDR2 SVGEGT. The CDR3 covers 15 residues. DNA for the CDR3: TGTGCCAGCAGTTACCCCGAAGACAGGGGAAATGAGCAGTTCTTC. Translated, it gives CASSYPEDRGNEQFF.

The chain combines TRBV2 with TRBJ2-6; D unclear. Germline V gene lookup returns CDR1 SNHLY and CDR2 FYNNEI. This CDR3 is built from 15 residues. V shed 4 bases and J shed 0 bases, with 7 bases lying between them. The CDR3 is CASSAADSGANVLTF. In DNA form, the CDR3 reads TGTGCCAGCAGTGCTGCGGACTCTGGGGCCAACGTCCTGACTTTC.

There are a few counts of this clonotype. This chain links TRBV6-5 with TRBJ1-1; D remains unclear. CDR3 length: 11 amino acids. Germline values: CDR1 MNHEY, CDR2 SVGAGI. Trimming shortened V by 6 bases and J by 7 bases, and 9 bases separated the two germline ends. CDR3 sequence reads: CASRGSGEAFF. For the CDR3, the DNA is TGTGCCAGCAGAGGGAGTGGTGAAGCTTTCTTT.

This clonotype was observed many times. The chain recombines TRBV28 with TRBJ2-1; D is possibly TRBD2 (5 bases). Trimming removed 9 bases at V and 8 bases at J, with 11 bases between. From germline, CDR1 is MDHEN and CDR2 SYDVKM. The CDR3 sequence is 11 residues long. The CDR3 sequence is CASSPLDEQFF. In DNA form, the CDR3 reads TGTGCCAGTTCCCCACTAGATGAGCAGTTCTTC. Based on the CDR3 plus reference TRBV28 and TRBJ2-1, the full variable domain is DVKVTQSSRYLVKRTGEKVFLECVQDMDHENMFWYRQDPGLGLRLIYFSYDVKMKEKGDIPEGYSVSREKKERFSLILESASTNQTSMYLCASSPLDEQFFGPGTRLTVL.

Here the CDR3 DNA reads TGTGCCATCAGTGAGTCGATCTCGCTGGGGGGAAACACCATATATTTT. Translated, it gives CAISESISLGGNTIYF. The chain combines TRBV10-3 with TRBJ1-3; D gene ambiguous. The CDR3 has 16 residues. Trimming cost V 0 bases and J 4 bases, with 13 bases left between them. In germline, CDR1 is ENHRY, CDR2 SYGVKD.

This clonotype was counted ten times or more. The CDR3 region has the DNA TGTGCCAGCAGTTACTCGACGGCCACCCGGGCCTACGAGCAGTACTTC. Protein sequence: CASSYSTATRAYEQYF. The chain carries TRBV6-5 and TRBJ2-7, with no clear D. Germline values: CDR1 MNHEY, CDR2 SVGAGI. The CDR3 contains 16 residues. Trimming pared 0 bases from V and 2 bases from J, leaving 14 bases between.

The CDR3 is CASSQATLTPGGETQYF. DNA of the CDR3: TGTGCCAGCAGCCAAGCTACCCTGACTCCCGGCGGAGAGACCCAGTACTTC. The rearrangement joins TRBV4-2 to TRBJ2-5; D remains ambiguous. From germline, CDR1 is LGHNA and CDR2 YNFKEQ. V lost 1 base and J 4 bases, leaving 19 bases between the germline ends. The CDR3 consists of 17 residues.

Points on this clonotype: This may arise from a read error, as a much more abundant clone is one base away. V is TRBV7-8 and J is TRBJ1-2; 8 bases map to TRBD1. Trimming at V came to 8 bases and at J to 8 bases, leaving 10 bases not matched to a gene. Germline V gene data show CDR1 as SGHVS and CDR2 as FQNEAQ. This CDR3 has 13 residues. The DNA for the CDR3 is TGTGCCAGCGGCTCCATGGACAGGGAAGGCTACACCTTC. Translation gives CASGSMDREGYTF.

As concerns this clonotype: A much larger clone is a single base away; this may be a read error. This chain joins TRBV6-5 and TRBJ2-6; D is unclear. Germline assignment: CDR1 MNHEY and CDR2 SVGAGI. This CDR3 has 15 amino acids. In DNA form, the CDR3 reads TGTGTCAGCAGTGCAGAGAGCTCTGGGGCCAACGTCCTGACTTTC. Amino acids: CVSSAESSGANVLTF.

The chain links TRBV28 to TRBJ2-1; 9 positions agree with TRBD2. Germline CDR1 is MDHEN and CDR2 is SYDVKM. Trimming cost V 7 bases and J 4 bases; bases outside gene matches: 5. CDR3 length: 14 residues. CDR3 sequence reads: CASTPSGTYNEQFF. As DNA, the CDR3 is TGTGCCAGCACCCCTAGCGGGACATACAATGAGCAGTTCTTC.

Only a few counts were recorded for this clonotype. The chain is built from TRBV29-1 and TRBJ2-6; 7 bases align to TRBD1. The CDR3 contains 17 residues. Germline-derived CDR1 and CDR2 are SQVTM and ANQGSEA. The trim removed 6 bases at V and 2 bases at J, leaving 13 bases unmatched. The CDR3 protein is CSVDGTAGPAGANVLTF. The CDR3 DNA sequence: TGCAGCGTAGACGGGACAGCCGGGCCGGCTGGGGCCAACGTCCTGACTTTC.

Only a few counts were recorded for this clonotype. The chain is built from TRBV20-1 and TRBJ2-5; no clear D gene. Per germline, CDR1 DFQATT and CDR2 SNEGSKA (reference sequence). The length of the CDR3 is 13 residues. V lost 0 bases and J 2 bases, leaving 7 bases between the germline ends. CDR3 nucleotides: TGCAGTGCTAGAGATGGGGATCAAGAGACCCAGTACTTC. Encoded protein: CSARDGDQETQYF.

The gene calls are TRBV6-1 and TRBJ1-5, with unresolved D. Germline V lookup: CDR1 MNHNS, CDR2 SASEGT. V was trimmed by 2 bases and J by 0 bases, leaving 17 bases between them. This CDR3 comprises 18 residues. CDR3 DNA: TGTGCCAGCAGTGAAAGAATAGGGTGGCCTGATAGCAATCAGCCCCAGCATTTT. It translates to CASSERIGWPDSNQPQHF.

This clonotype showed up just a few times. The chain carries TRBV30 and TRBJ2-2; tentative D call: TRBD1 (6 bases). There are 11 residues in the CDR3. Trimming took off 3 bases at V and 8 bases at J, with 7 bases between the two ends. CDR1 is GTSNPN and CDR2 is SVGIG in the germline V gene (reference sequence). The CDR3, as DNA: TGTGCCTGGAGAGGACAGGGGGAGCTGTTTTTT. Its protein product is CAWRGQGELFF.

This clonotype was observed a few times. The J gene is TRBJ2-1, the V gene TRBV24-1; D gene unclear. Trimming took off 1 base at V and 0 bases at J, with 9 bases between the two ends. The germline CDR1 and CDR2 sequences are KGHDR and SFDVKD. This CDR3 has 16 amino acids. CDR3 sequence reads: CATSDFGQSSYNEQFF. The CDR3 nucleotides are TGTGCCACCAGTGATTTTGGCCAAAGCTCCTACAATGAGCAGTTCTTC.